The present T cell receptor beta chain was sequenced within a study of OX40 agonist ivuxolimab in advanced cancers. The data were produced by immunoSEQ multiplex PCR, yet TCRdb's version contains in-frame clones alone and is incomplete. The repertoire holds 69,000 or so clones, about nine tenths seen once, with around 0.53% in the top ten. This CDR3 has 15 amino acids. From germline, CDR1 is SGDLS and CDR2 YYNGEE. V lost 6 bases and J 0 bases, leaving 13 bases between the germline ends. The sequenced sample was CD4+ or CD8+ T cells sorted from blood, obtained in a trial of the OX40 agonist ivuxolimab. The sequence was obtained from an adult with an advanced solid tumor such as melanoma, head and neck, liver or kidney cancer. V usage is TRBV9 and J usage is TRBJ1-5; a weak D match, TRBD1 (6 bases). Here the CDR3 reads CASNGGPYSNQPQHF. The CDR3 DNA reads as TGTGCCAGCAACGGGGGCCCTTATAGCAATCAGCCCCAGCATTTT.